Given below is one T cell receptor beta chain in context. What it recognizes is unknown. The data are from a study of Ad26.COV2.S vaccination and SARS-CoV-2 variants. Background on the study: The authors gave Ad26.COV2.S intramuscularly, either once or twice 56 days apart. Broader study findings: Researchers reported similar non-spike TCR breadth in vaccine and placebo recipients.

Produced via immunoSEQ multiplex PCR; TCRdb's table is partial and in-frame only. Here the sample spans around 240,000 clones, approximately 87% being singletons. CDR3 length equals 14 residues. The treatment: approximately 18 received Ad26.COV2.S at low or high dose, single or two shots; roughly 5 received placebo; per-sample allocation not given. Sampling was done on day 63 after the first vaccine or placebo injection. This receptor was obtained from a person aged 18-65 years who received the Ad26.COV2.S COVID-19 vaccine or a placebo. The J gene is TRBJ2-3, the V gene TRBV21-1. TRBV21-1 is assigned pseudogene status. Sequenced material: peripheral blood, taken in a trial of Ad26.COV2.S vaccine versus placebo. The CDR3: CASSNRASTDTQYF. The CDR3 DNA follows: TGTGCCAGCAGCAATCGGGCTAGCACAGATACGCAGTATTTT.